The rows below give T cell receptor beta chains drawn from one sample of a study of blood T cell repertoires in COVID-19. Some clones are missing from TCRdb's copy, which holds only in-frame ones; the method was immunoSEQ multiplex PCR. The table lists some 120,000 clones, around three quarters of them singletons. What was sequenced was peripheral blood. The receptors come from a man in his forties with active or convalescent COVID-19. The CDR3 runs from the conserved cysteine through the conserved F or W. A D gene is named only where the DNA matches it firmly. Where a row states a size, it is once, few, many or the class of an expanded clone; other rows omit it.

v_gene: TRBV2
d_gene: TRBD2
j_gene: TRBJ2-1
abundance: NA
CDR3nt: TGTGCCAGCAGCCCCCCCGGCGGGAGAGGCAATGAGCAGTTCTTC
CDR3aa: CASSPPGGRGNEQFF

v_gene: TRBV30
d_gene: TRBD2
j_gene: TRBJ2-1
abundance: NA
CDR3nt: TGTGCCTGGAGTGTCGGACTAGCGGGAAATGGTGAGCAGTTCTTC
CDR3aa: CAWSVGLAGNGEQFF

v_gene: TRBV2
d_gene: NA
j_gene: TRBJ1-5
abundance: once
CDR3nt: TGTGCCAGCAGCAAGGACGGACAGAATCAGCCCCAGCATTTT
CDR3aa: CASSKDGQNQPQHF

v_gene: TRBV30
d_gene: TRBD1
j_gene: TRBJ1-2
abundance: once
CDR3nt: TGTGCCTGGGCGACAGGGGGCTTCGGTGGCTACACCTTC
CDR3aa: CAWATGGFGGYTF

v_gene: TRBV11-3
d_gene: TRBD2
j_gene: TRBJ2-3
abundance: NA
CDR3nt: TGTGCCAGCAGCTTAGATAGGGGTACTAGCGGGACCACAGATACGCAGTATTTT
CDR3aa: CASSLDRGTSGTTDTQYF

v_gene: TRBV5-1
d_gene: TRBD1
j_gene: TRBJ2-7
abundance: NA
CDR3nt: TGCGCCAGCAGCCTCAAATTACCCGGGACAGGGGTGGGTCCGGACGAGCAGTACTTC
CDR3aa: CASSLKLPGTGVGPDEQYF

v_gene: TRBV30
d_gene: NA
j_gene: TRBJ1-1
abundance: once
CDR3nt: TGTGCCTGGAGTGTCATGAACACTGAAGCTTTCTTT
CDR3aa: CAWSVMNTEAFF

v_gene: TRBV20-1
d_gene: TRBD2
j_gene: TRBJ2-3
abundance: NA
CDR3nt: TGCAGTGCTGGGGGGACTAGCCGGCAGTATTTT
CDR3aa: CSAGGTSRQYF

v_gene: TRBV19
d_gene: NA
j_gene: TRBJ2-5
abundance: NA
CDR3nt: TGTGCCAGTAGTGTGAGGGTTAGAGAGACCCAGTACTTC
CDR3aa: CASSVRVRETQYF

v_gene: TRBV2
d_gene: TRBD2
j_gene: TRBJ2-7
abundance: NA
CDR3nt: TGTGCCAGCAGTGGTCCCGGGACTAGCGGGAGGGCCGCGATATCCTACGAGCAGTACTTC
CDR3aa: CASSGPGTSGRAAISYEQYF

v_gene: TRBV6-5
d_gene: NA
j_gene: TRBJ2-7
abundance: few
CDR3nt: TGTGCCAGCACCCCGACTCGGGTCATCTCCTACGAGCAGTACTTC
CDR3aa: CASTPTRVISYEQYF